Shown below are 29 T cell receptor beta chains from a single sample sequenced in a study of OX40 agonist ivuxolimab in advanced cancers. Produced via immunoSEQ multiplex PCR; TCRdb's table is partial and in-frame only. The data show approximately 50,000 clones, about 93% seen once. Sequencing used CD4+ or CD8+ T cells sorted from blood, obtained in a trial of the OX40 agonist ivuxolimab. These receptors were obtained from an adult with an advanced solid tumor such as melanoma, head and neck, liver or kidney cancer.

J is TRBJ2-7 and V is TRBV2, with a possible D match to TRBD2 (6 bases). The CDR3 is 11 amino acids. Germline V gene lookup returns CDR1 SNHLY and CDR2 FYNNEI. The ends were cut back, 10 bases at V and 5 bases at J, with 12 bases in the middle. The CDR3 DNA reads as TGTGCCACCAGCTGGAGGGACGAGCAGTACTTC. Residues: CATSWRDEQYF.

V gene TRBV4-1 combines with J gene TRBJ2-2, with 9 bases that match TRBD2. Per the germline V gene, CDR1 is MGHRA and CDR2 is YSYEKL. This CDR3 is 16 amino acids long. V shed 2 bases, J shed 6 bases, and the junction held 7 bases outside the gene matches. CDR3 sequence (DNA): TGCGCCAGCAGCCAAAGTGGTAGCGGGAGTCCCGGGGAGCTGTTTTTT. Translating gives CASSQSGSGSPGELFF.

The chain couples TRBV9 to TRBJ2-3; D is perhaps TRBD2 (6 bases). Trimming cost V 4 bases and J 1 base, with 16 bases left between them. The CDR3 spans 16 residues. Germline V gene data show CDR1 as SGDLS and CDR2 as YYNGEE. The CDR3 loop is CASSYRAGRGTDTQYF. CDR3 bases: TGTGCCAGCAGCTACCGCGCCGGGAGAGGCACAGATACGCAGTATTTT.

The J gene is TRBJ2-7, the V gene TRBV7-2; no clear D gene. Germline-derived CDR1 and CDR2 are SGHTA and FQGNSA. Between the trimmed V and J ends, which lost 5 bases and 4 bases, there was a span of 9 bases. The CDR3 extends over 12 amino acids. CDR3 coding DNA: TGTGCCAGCAGCCACGATGCGTACGAGCAGTACTTC. Amino acids: CASSHDAYEQYF.

This sequence joins TRBV28 and TRBJ1-1, with TRBD1 as a possible D gene (5 bases). The CDR3 is made up of 16 amino acids. Germline lookup yields CDR1 MDHEN and CDR2 SYDVKM. V gave up 6 bases and J gave up 0 bases, with 17 bases separating them. DNA for the CDR3: TGTGCCAGCAGAGGACGGATTTCGGACATGAACACTGAAGCTTTCTTT. Translation gives CASRGRISDMNTEAFF.

The V and J genes are TRBV13 and TRBJ2-5; D is possibly TRBD1 (5 bases). The CDR3 covers 14 residues. V lost 5 bases to trimming and J lost 2 bases, with 12 bases between them. Germline CDR1 PRHDT, CDR2 FYEKMQ (reference sequence). The chain's CDR3 is CASSERRVQETQYF. In DNA, the CDR3 is TGTGCCAGCAGCGAACGCAGGGTTCAAGAGACCCAGTACTTC.

The chain is built from TRBV10-3 and TRBJ2-7; a possible D gene is TRBD2 (5 bases). The CDR3 spans 12 residues. Germline lookup yields CDR1 ENHRY and CDR2 SYGVKD. Deletions cut 3 bases from V and 7 bases from J, with 10 bases between. The CDR3 spells CAISDGEREQYF. The CDR3 region has the DNA TGTGCCATCAGTGACGGGGAGAGGGAGCAGTACTTC.

The V and J genes are TRBV6-5 and TRBJ2-1; D gene uncertain. The CDR3 runs 14 residues. V was clipped by 7 bases and J by 0 bases, with 10 bases between them. Germline V gene lookup returns CDR1 MNHEY and CDR2 SVGAGI. The CDR3 region has the DNA TGTGCCAGCAATATAGGCGGCTCCTACAATGAGCAGTTCTTC. It yields the protein CASNIGGSYNEQFF.

CDR3 residues: CASSEWGVRDYGYTF. CDR3 nucleotides: TGCGCCAGCAGTGAGTGGGGGGTCAGGGACTATGGCTACACCTTC. This chain links TRBV10-2 with TRBJ1-2; a weak D match, TRBD1 (5 bases). Per the germline V gene, CDR1 is WSHSY and CDR2 is SAAADI. Trimming left V 1 base short and J 3 bases short, with 12 bases between. CDR3 size: 15 residues.

J is TRBJ2-1 and V is TRBV7-9; 8 bases agree with TRBD2. Germline loops: CDR1 SEHNR, CDR2 FQNEAQ (reference sequence). After removal of 5 bases from V and 8 bases from J, the junction contained 8 bases not matched to a gene. The CDR3 length is 14 residues. This CDR3 reads CASSRGGVGDEQFF. The CDR3 DNA follows: TGTGCCAGCAGCCGGGGGGGAGTCGGCGATGAGCAGTTCTTC. The variable domain in full, completed from reference TRBV7-9 and TRBJ2-1, reads DTGVSQNPRHKITKRGQNVTFRCDPISEHNRLYWYRQTLGQGPEFLTYFQNEAQLEKSRLLSDRFSAERPKGSFSTLEIQRTEQGDSAMYLCASSRGGVGDEQFFGPGTRLTVL.

J is TRBJ2-3 and V is TRBV7-3, with a tentative D call TRBD2 (5 bases). CDR1 and CDR2 from the germline V gene are SGHTA and FQGTGA. The ends were cut back, 3 bases at V and 1 base at J, with 14 bases in the middle. This CDR3 has 16 amino acids. CDR3 in amino acids: CASSFRGSEGTDTQYF. The DNA of the CDR3 is TGTGCCAGCAGCTTCCGCGGGTCAGAGGGCACAGATACGCAGTATTTT.

The chain recombines TRBV5-1 with TRBJ1-1; possibly TRBD1 for D (6 bases). This CDR3 contains 16 residues. The V gene lost 4 bases and the J gene lost 4 bases, with 20 bases spanning the gap. CDR1 is SGHRS, CDR2 YFSETQ, per germline. Written as DNA, the CDR3 is TGCGCCAGCAGCGTCGCAGGGGTAAGGTATTTCACTGAAGCTTTCTTT. Translation gives CASSVAGVRYFTEAFF. Drawing the rest from reference TRBV5-1 and TRBJ1-1, the complete variable domain is KAGVTQTPRYLIKTRGQQVTLSCSPISGHRSVSWYQQTPGQGLQFLFEYFSETQRNKGNFPGRFSGRQFSNSRSEMNVSTLELGDSALYLCASSVAGVRYFTEAFFGQGTRLTVV.

V and J are TRBV7-9 and TRBJ2-5, with 10 bases fitting TRBD2. Trimming took 2 bases from V and 5 from J; bases not matched to a gene: 5. CDR1 SEHNR and CDR2 FQNEAQ come from the germline V gene (reference sequence). This CDR3 contains 15 residues. DNA of the CDR3: TGTGCCAGCAGCTTACTAGCGGGAGTAGATGAGACCCAGTACTTC. Protein product: CASSLLAGVDETQYF. Full variable domain (rest looked up from reference TRBV7-9 and TRBJ2-5): DTGVSQNPRHKITKRGQNVTFRCDPISEHNRLYWYRQTLGQGPEFLTYFQNEAQLEKSRLLSDRFSAERPKGSFSTLEIQRTEQGDSAMYLCASSLLAGVDETQYFGPGTRLLVL.

The chain is built from TRBV9 and TRBJ2-5; 7 bases are shared with TRBD2. Per the germline V gene, CDR1 is SGDLS and CDR2 is YYNGEE. The trim removed 4 bases at V and 5 bases at J, leaving 8 bases unmatched. The CDR3 is 14 amino acids. The CDR3 spells CASSLEGGRETQYF. CDR3 nucleotides: TGTGCCAGCAGCCTAGAGGGAGGGCGGGAGACCCAGTACTTC.

The rearrangement uses TRBV4-3 and TRBJ2-5; TRBD1 matches 9 bases. Germline CDR1 is LGHNA and CDR2 is YSLEER. The ends lost 4 bases at V and 1 base at J; junction bases unmatched: 4. The CDR3 runs to 15 residues. The CDR3 protein is CASSPRQGGQETQYF. CDR3 sequence (DNA): TGCGCCAGCAGCCCAAGACAGGGGGGCCAAGAGACCCAGTACTTC.

V usage is TRBV9 and J usage is TRBJ2-1; D is ambiguous. From germline, CDR1 is SGDLS and CDR2 YYNGEE. This CDR3 is built from 12 residues. The ends were cut back, 5 bases at V and 9 bases at J, with 12 bases in the middle. In DNA, the CDR3 is TGTGCCAGCAGTGTCTTGGGCAGTGAGCAGTTCTTC. Translation: CASSVLGSEQFF. The whole variable domain, filled in from reference TRBV9 and TRBJ2-1, reads DSGVTQTPKHLITATGQRVTLRCSPRSGDLSVYWYQQSLDQGLQFLIQYYNGEERAKGNILERFSAQQFPDLHSELNLSSLELGDSALYFCASSVLGSEQFFGPGTRLTVL.

This sequence joins TRBV30 and TRBJ2-2; D unclear. Germline CDR1 is GTSNPN and CDR2 is SVGIG (reference sequence). Trimming shortened V by 5 bases and J by 6 bases, and 7 bases separated the two germline ends. The length of the CDR3 is 11 residues. The CDR3 coding sequence is TGTGCCTGGGGGTCCGCCGGGGAGCTGTTTTTT. As protein: CAWGSAGELFF. Supplemented by reference TRBV30 and TRBJ2-2, the full variable domain reads SQTIHQWPATLVQPVGSPLSLECTVEGTSNPNLYWYRQAAGRGLQLLFYSVGIGQISSEVPQNLSASRPQDRQFILSSKKLLLSDSGFYLCAWGSAGELFFGEGSRLTVL.

The V gene is TRBV2, the J gene TRBJ1-1; 10 bases fit TRBD1. J gave up 5 bases and V 7 bases, and 10 bases lay outside the gene matches. Germline CDR1 and CDR2: SNHLY and FYNNEI. The CDR3 is 15 residues long. DNA of the CDR3: TGTGCCAGCAACCCCGGGACAGGGGTTTTTACTGAAGCTTTCTTT. Translating it yields CASNPGTGVFTEAFF.

The chain carries TRBV27 and TRBJ2-7; TRBD2 agrees at 7 bases. The CDR3 has 11 amino acids. Looked up from germline, CDR1 is MNHEY and CDR2 is SMNVEV (reference sequence). The trim removed 6 bases at V and 6 bases at J, leaving 2 bases unmatched. CDR3 amino acids: CASRWGGEQYF. The CDR3 region has the DNA TGTGCCAGCAGGTGGGGGGGCGAGCAGTACTTC.

The rearrangement uses TRBV27 and TRBJ2-7; D is ambiguous. Germline loops: CDR1 MNHEY, CDR2 SMNVEV (reference sequence). The CDR3 has 13 residues. Trimming stripped 5 bases from V and 3 bases from J, with 11 bases between. The DNA of the CDR3 is TGTGCCAGCAGTCCCCTCAATCACTACGAGCAGTACTTC. Protein sequence: CASSPLNHYEQYF.

The chain combines TRBV6-5 with TRBJ1-2; D remains ambiguous. The CDR3 is 13 amino acids. In germline, CDR1 is MNHEY, CDR2 SVGAGI. V was shortened by 8 bases and J by 1 base, with 11 bases between the two germline ends. This CDR3 is CASREFRNYGYTF. The CDR3 bases are TGTGCCAGCCGGGAGTTTCGTAACTATGGCTACACCTTC.

V usage is TRBV5-5 and J usage is TRBJ2-7; TRBD1 might be the D (5 bases). From germline, CDR1 is SGHKS and CDR2 YYEKEE (reference sequence). There are 18 residues in the CDR3. V gave up 2 bases and J gave up 5 bases, with 26 bases separating them. The CDR3 reads CASSFKASGANTDHEQYF. The CDR3 region has the DNA TGTGCCAGCAGCTTTAAGGCCTCTGGGGCTAATACCGACCACGAGCAGTACTTC.

The chain recombines TRBV9 with TRBJ1-1; D call uncertain. Trimming shortened V by 3 bases and J by 8 bases, and 11 bases separated the two germline ends. This CDR3 comprises 12 residues. The germline V gene has CDR1 SGDLS and CDR2 YYNGEE. The CDR3 sequence is CASSEPVQEAFF. The CDR3 DNA reads as TGTGCCAGCAGCGAGCCGGTCCAGGAAGCTTTCTTT.

The rearrangement joins TRBV5-1 to TRBJ2-7; 8 bases are a match to TRBD1. The CDR3 contains 15 residues. J was trimmed by 2 bases and V by 0 bases; bases with no gene match: 4. Germline loops: CDR1 SGHRS, CDR2 YFSETQ. CDR3 in amino acids: CASSLDRGYAYEQYF. The CDR3 bases are TGCGCCAGCAGCTTGGACAGGGGGTATGCCTACGAGCAGTACTTC.

This clone was detected only a few times. The V call is TRBV7-9, the J call TRBJ2-1, with 7 bases matching TRBD1. Germline values: CDR1 SEHNR, CDR2 FQNEAQ (reference sequence). The CDR3 runs to 15 residues. J was trimmed by 4 bases and V by 6 bases; bases with no gene match: 9. CDR3 protein: CASRDTTGTYNEQFF. CDR3 in DNA: TGTGCCAGCAGGGATACGACAGGGACATACAATGAGCAGTTCTTC. Supplemented by reference TRBV7-9 and TRBJ2-1, the full variable domain reads DTGVSQNPRHKITKRGQNVTFRCDPISEHNRLYWYRQTLGQGPEFLTYFQNEAQLEKSRLLSDRFSAERPKGSFSTLEIQRTEQGDSAMYLCASRDTTGTYNEQFFGPGTRLTVL.

V and J are TRBV4-2 and TRBJ2-4; 10 bases fit TRBD2. This CDR3 region has 18 residues. V lost 1 base and J lost 0; bases outside the gene matches: 6. Germline CDR1 and CDR2: LGHNA and YNFKEQ. CDR3 sequence (DNA): TGTGCCAGCAGCCAAGGGTGGCTAGCGGGAGAAGCCAAAAACATTCAGTACTTC. Amino acid sequence: CASSQGWLAGEAKNIQYF.

The rearrangement uses TRBV4-3 and TRBJ2-3; no definite D call. The CDR3 extends over 14 amino acids. Trimming took 1 base from V and 5 from J, leaving 10 bases between them. Looked up from germline, CDR1 is LGHNA and CDR2 is YSLEER. The DNA of the CDR3 is TGCGCCAGCAGCCAAGGGACGCAAGAAGATACGCAGTATTTT. This gives the protein CASSQGTQEDTQYF.

The chain couples TRBV9 to TRBJ2-7; D remains unclear. This CDR3 has 13 residues. Germline V gene sequence: CDR1 SGDLS, CDR2 YYNGEE. The V gene lost 4 bases and the J gene lost 5 bases, with 13 bases spanning the gap. CDR3 bases: TGTGCCAGCAGCCCCTCCCCAGGACACGAGCAGTACTTC. The encoded protein is CASSPSPGHEQYF.

The rearrangement joins TRBV27 to TRBJ2-7; the match to TRBD2 covers 10 bases. Looked up from germline, CDR1 is MNHEY and CDR2 is SMNVEV (reference sequence). The CDR3 has 15 amino acids. After removal of 2 bases from V and 6 bases from J, the junction contained 7 bases not matched to a gene. CDR3 loop: CASSLGSSGRSEQYF. The CDR3 DNA sequence: TGTGCCAGCAGTTTAGGCTCTAGCGGGAGAAGCGAGCAGTACTTC.